This T cell receptor (beta chain) comes out of a study of CD8+CD57+ T cells in acquired aplastic anemia. Overall study: When averaged, DNA from sorted CD4+ and CD8+ cells came to approximately 3.2 ug. Healthy donors gave 10 million or so reads on average for CD4+ cells. Study-wide results and limits: Patients and controls shared twenty-nine CD8+ CDR3 sequences.

TCR beta VDJ combinations and CDR3 sequences were profiled from genomic DNA. TCRdb re-called the reads through MiXCR, storing one row per CDR3 protein. This table has around 200,000 distinct CDR3 sequences, roughly 56% appearing once. Concerning this clonotype: Its antigen remains unknown.

The trim removed 0 bases at V and 2 bases at J, leaving 7 bases unmatched. The CDR3 is 15 residues long. Germline values: CDR1 DFQATT, CDR2 SNEGSKA (reference sequence). The chain joins TRBV20-1 to TRBJ2-7, with 7 bases lining up with TRBD2. The specimen was sorted CD4+, CD8+, or CD8+CD57+ T cells (not recorded which) from PBMCs. The TCR comes from a human donor in good health, serving as a control. The CDR3 reads CSARDLSGATYEQYF. CDR3 nucleotide sequence: TGCAGTGCTAGAGATCTCAGCGGGGCCACCTACGAGCAGTACTTC.